This TCR beta chain was recovered during a study of human T cells and chemical hapten exposure. TCRdb processed the RACE reads anew with MiXCR; each CDR3 protein has one entry. The table has 110,000 or so distinct CDR3 sequences, under 40% seen once. Time point reported: patch test 3, about 24 weeks after DPC sensitization. This sample's treatment: therapeutic diphenylcyclopropenone sensitization with weekly scalp DPC. In germline, CDR1 is LGHDT, CDR2 YNNKEL (reference sequence). The CDR3 totals 15 residues. The germline V and J ends were trimmed by 8 bases and 0 bases, with 16 bases remaining between them.

The genes are TRBV3-1 and TRBJ1-2; maybe TRBD1 (6 bases). The sequence was obtained from a man in his forties with alopecia areata. Some clones in this sample may be carry-over from other donors' samples. Material: whole blood, obtained in connection with sensitization to the hapten diphenylcyclopropenone (DPC). CDR3 sequence reads: CASSPSDRPNYGYTF. In nucleotides, the CDR3 is TGTGCCAGCTCCCCCTCAGACAGGCCTAACTATGGCTACACCTTC.